Below, 32 T cell receptor beta chains from the same sample are listed, as sequenced in a study of cytomegalovirus exposure and HLA in healthy donors. PCR primers comprised 60 Vbeta and 13 Jbeta primers. The repertoire was sequenced with immunoSEQ multiplex PCR; TCRdb's copy has only in-frame clones and lacks some. This sample has 85,000 to 95,000 clones, with 70% to 85% found just once. Sequenced: PBMCs. These receptor sequences come from a man aged 30-40 years in good health and CMV-seropositive.

This chain joins TRBV29-1 and TRBJ2-7; 8 nucleotides align to TRBD2. The CDR3 runs to 14 residues. Per the germline V gene, CDR1 is SQVTM and CDR2 is ANQGSEA. Losses at the gene ends were 5 bases for V and 5 bases for J; bases not matched to a gene: 11. CDR3 protein: CSVYQAGVQDEQYF. DNA for the CDR3: TGCAGCGTTTACCAAGCGGGAGTTCAGGACGAGCAGTACTTC.

The rearrangement joins TRBV5-1 to TRBJ2-2; 9 positions agree with TRBD2. Germline V gene lookup returns CDR1 SGHRS and CDR2 YFSETQ. The CDR3 is made up of 16 amino acids. J lost 3 bases, V lost 0 bases, and 3 bases had no gene match. The CDR3: CASSLAASGDTGELFF. The CDR3 nucleotides are TGCGCCAGCAGCTTGGCCGCTAGCGGGGACACCGGGGAGCTGTTTTTT.

The CDR3 spells CASSLRFGPGTANYGYTF. For the CDR3, the DNA is TGTGCCAGCAGCTTGAGGTTTGGCCCGGGGACAGCTAACTATGGCTACACCTTC. This chain connects TRBV5-6 to TRBJ1-2; 7 bases fit TRBD1. The CDR3 covers 18 residues. V shed 1 base and J 0 bases; nucleotides not matched to a gene: 12. Germline CDR1 is SGHDT and CDR2 is YYEEEE.

This clone was seen just once. The chain combines TRBV5-4 with TRBJ2-5; 8 bases are shared with TRBD2. The end of the DNA is better explained by TRBJ2-7, so the J call may be wrong. The CDR3 runs to 15 residues. Germline-derived CDR1 and CDR2 are SGHNT and YYREEE (reference sequence). The CDR3 here is CASSLGAGGSYEQYF. The CDR3, as DNA: TGTGCCAGCAGCTTGGGGGCGGGAGGCTCCTACGAGCAGTACTTC.

The chain has TRBV27 and TRBJ1-1; D is uncertain. CDR3 length equals 13 residues. Looked up from germline, CDR1 is MNHEY and CDR2 is SMNVEV (reference sequence). Trimming took 1 base from V and 8 from J, leaving 11 bases between them. CDR3 nucleotides: TGTGCCAGCAGTTTATGGCCCGCCTCCGAAGCTTTCTTT. It translates to CASSLWPASEAFF.

The chain couples TRBV15 to TRBJ2-2, with a possible D match to TRBD2 (6 bases). Germline CDR1 LNHNV, CDR2 YYDKDF (reference sequence). Between the trimmed V and J ends, which lost 7 bases and 0 bases, there was a span of 12 bases. CDR3 length equals 15 residues. CDR3 DNA: TGTGCCACCACCATGGGGGGATCGAACACCGGGGAGCTGTTTTTT. Residues: CATTMGGSNTGELFF.

The chain carries TRBV4-1 and TRBJ1-1; 8 bases agree with TRBD1. V shed 5 bases, J shed 8 bases, and the junction held 1 base outside the gene matches. The CDR3 is made up of 11 amino acids. In germline, CDR1 is MGHRA, CDR2 YSYEKL. The CDR3, as DNA: TGCGCCAGCAGCAGGACAGGGGAAGCTTTCTTT. This translates into CASSRTGEAFF.

CDR3 residues: CASSPLSGSYYEQYF. The CDR3 nucleotides are TGTGCCAGTAGCCCACTCAGCGGGTCTTACTACGAGCAGTACTTC. This chain links TRBV19 with TRBJ2-7; D may be TRBD2 (6 bases). The V gene's germline CDR1 is LNHDA and CDR2 SQIVND (reference sequence). CDR3 size: 15 residues. The germline V and J ends were trimmed by 6 bases and 3 bases, with 18 bases remaining between them.

V is TRBV7-8 and J is TRBJ2-5; 9 nucleotides agree with TRBD2. Germline V CDR1 and CDR2: SGHVS, FQNEAQ. V shed 0 bases, J shed 5 bases, and the junction held 10 bases outside the gene matches. The CDR3 contains 17 residues. CDR3 sequence (DNA): TGTGCCAGCAGCTTAGCGGTCCTAGCGGGACCCCGGGAGACCCAGTACTTC. Translation gives CASSLAVLAGPRETQYF.

J is TRBJ1-4 and V is TRBV5-1; D ambiguous. Trimming shortened V by 0 bases and J by 5 bases, and 14 bases separated the two germline ends. This CDR3 is built from 16 residues. In germline, CDR1 is SGHRS, CDR2 YFSETQ. CDR3 coding DNA: TGCGCCAGCAGCTTGGAGCGGCCACAGAGAAATGAAAAACTGTTTTTT. It encodes CASSLERPQRNEKLFF.

The chain uses TRBV7-9 and TRBJ1-4; 7 bases align to TRBD1. CDR1 is SEHNR and CDR2 is FQNEAQ in the germline V gene (reference sequence). This CDR3 region has 14 residues. The ends lost 0 bases at V and 6 bases at J; junction bases unmatched: 1. CDR3 sequence: CASSLATGYEKLFF. The DNA of the CDR3 is TGTGCCAGCAGCTTAGCGACAGGGTATGAAAAACTGTTTTTT.

The sample holds one count of this clone. This rearrangement joins TRBV14 to TRBJ2-7, with TRBD2 identical over 11 bases. Germline trimming cut 0 bases from V and 1 base from J; bases unmatched to any gene: 8. The CDR3 has 18 amino acids. Germline CDR1 reads SGHDN; CDR2 reads FVKESK. The CDR3 is CASSQDPHLAGGSYEQYF. In nucleotides, the CDR3 is TGTGCCAGCAGCCAAGATCCCCATCTAGCGGGAGGATCCTACGAGCAGTACTTC.

The chain recombines TRBV19 with TRBJ1-1; D gene unclear. CDR3 size: 13 residues. V gave up 1 base and J gave up 2 bases, with 5 bases separating them. Germline V lookup: CDR1 LNHDA, CDR2 SQIVND (reference sequence). CDR3 loop: CASSIALNTEAFF. CDR3 bases: TGTGCCAGTAGTATAGCCCTTAACACTGAAGCTTTCTTT. Variable domain in full (rest from reference TRBV19 and TRBJ1-1): DGGITQSPKYLFRKEGQNVTLSCEQNLNHDAMYWYRQDPGQGLRLIYYSQIVNDFQKGDIAEGYSVSREKKESFPLTVTSAQKNPTAFYLCASSIALNTEAFFGQGTRLTVV.

The gene calls are TRBV29-1 and TRBJ2-1; no reliable D call. Germline loops: CDR1 SQVTM, CDR2 ANQGSEA. The CDR3 is 13 residues long. V lost 7 bases and J 2 bases, leaving 12 bases between the germline ends. The CDR3 loop is CSAGRPTYNEQFF. The CDR3 DNA follows: TGCAGCGCTGGGCGTCCGACCTACAATGAGCAGTTCTTC.

This clone was detected only once. This sequence joins TRBV2 and TRBJ1-1; 7 nucleotides agree with TRBD1. With 8 bases clipped from V and 2 bases from J, the junction kept 5 bases outside the gene matches. The CDR3 extends over 13 amino acids. The germline V gene has CDR1 SNHLY and CDR2 FYNNEI. The CDR3 region is CASRDSLNTEAFF. CDR3 coding DNA: TGTGCCAGCCGGGACAGTCTTAACACTGAAGCTTTCTTT.

The V gene is TRBV12-5, the J gene TRBJ2-1; a weak D match, TRBD2 (6 bases). V was shortened by 3 bases and J by 5 bases, with 17 bases between the two germline ends. CDR1 is LGHNT and CDR2 is FRNRAP in the germline V gene. The CDR3 sequence is 16 residues long. CDR3 nucleotide sequence: TGTGCTAGTGGTTTACCCCGGGACTCTACCCACAATGAGCAGTTCTTC. This codes for CASGLPRDSTHNEQFF.

The V and J genes are TRBV5-6 and TRBJ2-7, with 8 nucleotides matching TRBD2. There are 15 residues in the CDR3. V gave up 4 bases and J gave up 3 bases; unmatched junction bases: 9. Germline values: CDR1 SGHDT, CDR2 YYEEEE. The CDR3, as DNA: TGTGCCAGCAGCACGCCGGGACTAGGGGGCTACGAGCAGTACTTC. As protein: CASSTPGLGGYEQYF.

The V call is TRBV10-3, the J call TRBJ2-1; the D gene is possibly TRBD2 (6 bases). V lost 4 bases, J lost 6 bases, and 10 bases lay in between. Germline CDR1 ENHRY, CDR2 SYGVKD. The CDR3 runs 13 residues. CDR3 protein: CAISVEGLNEQFF. DNA for the CDR3: TGTGCCATCAGTGTGGAGGGTCTCAATGAGCAGTTCTTC.

The genes are TRBV10-1 and TRBJ2-5, with D maybe TRBD1 (6 bases). The germline V and J ends were trimmed by 5 bases and 13 bases, with 20 bases remaining between them. The germline V gene encodes CDR1 WNHNN and CDR2 SYGVQD (reference sequence). The CDR3 length is 13 residues. The CDR3 DNA sequence: TGCGCCAGCAGTCAACTCCGAGGGGGTCACCCGTACTTC. Amino acids: CASSQLRGGHPYF.

The J gene is TRBJ2-1, the V gene TRBV7-8, with 7 bases that match TRBD1. This CDR3 contains 15 residues. In germline, CDR1 is SGHVS, CDR2 FQNEAQ. Losses at the gene ends were 5 bases for V and 5 bases for J; bases not matched to a gene: 9. The CDR3 loop reads CASSEFRDRDNEQFF. CDR3 in DNA: TGTGCCAGCAGCGAATTCCGGGACAGAGACAATGAGCAGTTCTTC.

This sequence joins TRBV2 and TRBJ2-7; 8 bases align to TRBD2. Trimming cost V 8 bases and J 6 bases; bases outside gene matches: 15. Germline V gene data show CDR1 as SNHLY and CDR2 as FYNNEI. This CDR3 is 15 amino acids long. CDR3 amino acids: CASRLEASGSLEQYF. CDR3 DNA sequence: TGTGCCAGCCGTTTGGAGGCTAGCGGGTCCCTCGAGCAGTACTTC.

This clone was found once. The gene calls are TRBV29-1 and TRBJ1-1; 8 bases align to TRBD1. CDR1 and CDR2 (germline): SQVTM, ANQGSEA. The CDR3 is 14 amino acids. Trimming cost V 7 bases and J 1 base; bases outside gene matches: 8. In nucleotides, the CDR3 is TGCAGCGGGGGTGGGACAGGCTGGAACACTGAAGCTTTCTTT. Protein product: CSGGGTGWNTEAFF. The entire variable domain, with the rest obtained from reference TRBV29-1 and TRBJ1-1, is as follows: SAVISQKPSRDICQRGTSLTIQCQVDSQVTMMFWYRQQPGQSLTLIATANQGSEATYESGFVIDKFPISRPNLTFSTLTVSNMSPEDSSIYLCSGGGTGWNTEAFFGQGTRLTVV.

The rearrangement uses TRBV6-5 and TRBJ2-5; TRBD1 aligns across 7 bases. The J call is in doubt because the DNA end fits TRBJ2-7 better. This CDR3 is built from 14 residues. From germline, CDR1 is MNHEY and CDR2 SVGAGI. The DNA of the CDR3 is TGTGCCAGCTCCTCCCGACAGGGCGGGCGCGAGCAGTACTTC. Protein sequence: CASSSRQGGREQYF.

V is TRBV29-1 and J is TRBJ1-5; TRBD1 is a possible D gene (6 bases). Germline V gene sequence: CDR1 SQVTM, CDR2 ANQGSEA. The CDR3 is 14 residues long. V lost 5 bases and J lost 6, with 17 bases in between. The CDR3, as DNA: TGCAGCGTTTTACAGGGTGCGCGTAGTCAGCCCCAGCATTTT. Amino acids: CSVLQGARSQPQHF. Variable domain in full (rest from reference TRBV29-1 and TRBJ1-5): SAVISQKPSRDICQRGTSLTIQCQVDSQVTMMFWYRQQPGQSLTLIATANQGSEATYESGFVIDKFPISRPNLTFSTLTVSNMSPEDSSIYLCSVLQGARSQPQHFGDGTRLSIL.

This clone was observed a few times. The chain joins TRBV4-2 to TRBJ1-6, with 10 positions matching TRBD1. CDR1 LGHNA and CDR2 YNFKEQ come from the germline V gene. This CDR3 is built from 15 residues. Germline trimming cut 2 bases from V and 7 bases from J; bases unmatched to any gene: 2. The CDR3 sequence is CASSQKDRGNSPLHF. The CDR3 bases are TGTGCCAGCAGCCAAAAGGACAGGGGGAATTCACCCCTCCACTTT.

The chain is built from TRBV6-6 and TRBJ1-4, with a weak D call TRBD1 (5 bases). The CDR3 is 13 amino acids. The V gene lost 6 bases and the J gene lost 5 bases, with 10 bases spanning the gap. Germline V CDR1 and CDR2: MNHNY, SVGAGI (reference sequence). The CDR3 DNA reads TGTGCCAGCAGGCCCGGGGGAAATGAAAAACTGTTTTTT. Protein product: CASRPGGNEKLFF.

The chain links TRBV6-1 to TRBJ1-2; D gene uncertain. This CDR3 has 13 amino acids. The germline V gene encodes CDR1 MNHNS and CDR2 SASEGT. The germline V and J ends were trimmed by 6 bases and 3 bases, with 11 bases remaining between them. This CDR3 is CASSGGQHYGYTF. CDR3 nucleotide sequence: TGTGCCAGCAGCGGCGGGCAGCACTATGGCTACACCTTC.

On this clone: Sequence at one end of the junction differs from germline and may be a read error. The V gene is TRBV29-1, the J gene TRBJ1-5; D gene uncertain. The CDR3 loop spans 13 amino acids. Germline assignment: CDR1 SQVTM and CDR2 ANQGSEA. CDR3 bases: TGCAGCGTTGAAGAGAATAGCAATCAGCCCCAGAATTTT. As protein: CSVEENSNQPQNF. The full variable domain, its missing parts supplied by reference TRBV29-1 and TRBJ1-5, is SAVISQKPSRDICQRGTSLTIQCQVDSQVTMMFWYRQQPGQSLTLIATANQGSEATYESGFVIDKFPISRPNLTFSTLTVSNMSPEDSSIYLCSVEENSNQPQNFGDGTRLSIL.

The rearrangement joins TRBV30 to TRBJ2-7, with 10 nucleotides matching TRBD2. Germline V lookup: CDR1 GTSNPN, CDR2 SVGIG (reference sequence). This CDR3 comprises 15 residues. Trimming took 2 bases from V and 0 from J; bases not matched to a gene: 4. The CDR3 protein is CAWSHTSGDSYEQYF. The CDR3, as DNA: TGTGCCTGGAGTCACACTAGCGGGGACTCCTACGAGCAGTACTTC.

This clone has at least ten counts. Its ends do not fully match the called genes, so a read error is possible. The chain joins TRBV4-3 to TRBJ2-7; 8 bases map to TRBD2. The CDR3 contains 13 residues. Looked up from germline, CDR1 is LGHNA and CDR2 is YSLEER. In DNA, the CDR3 is TGCGCCAGCAGCCAAGTTCTCGCCGGGACTAGGGACTTC. Protein product: CASSQVLAGTRDF.

This chain uses TRBV20-1 with TRBJ1-2; D unresolved. The germline V gene has CDR1 DFQATT and CDR2 SNEGSKA (reference sequence). This CDR3 has 11 amino acids. V was cut by 0 bases and J by 8 bases, with 7 bases left in between. The CDR3 sequence is CSARDRGGYTF. The CDR3 DNA is TGCAGTGCTAGAGATCGAGGAGGCTACACCTTC.

The V and J genes are TRBV6-5 and TRBJ1-1, with D perhaps TRBD1 (6 bases). The germline V gene has CDR1 MNHEY and CDR2 SVGAGI. Deletions cut 5 bases from V and 0 bases from J, with 7 bases between. The CDR3 extends over 13 amino acids. CDR3 coding DNA: TGTGCCAGCAGTACAGGGCTGAACACTGAAGCTTTCTTT. Translation gives CASSTGLNTEAFF.